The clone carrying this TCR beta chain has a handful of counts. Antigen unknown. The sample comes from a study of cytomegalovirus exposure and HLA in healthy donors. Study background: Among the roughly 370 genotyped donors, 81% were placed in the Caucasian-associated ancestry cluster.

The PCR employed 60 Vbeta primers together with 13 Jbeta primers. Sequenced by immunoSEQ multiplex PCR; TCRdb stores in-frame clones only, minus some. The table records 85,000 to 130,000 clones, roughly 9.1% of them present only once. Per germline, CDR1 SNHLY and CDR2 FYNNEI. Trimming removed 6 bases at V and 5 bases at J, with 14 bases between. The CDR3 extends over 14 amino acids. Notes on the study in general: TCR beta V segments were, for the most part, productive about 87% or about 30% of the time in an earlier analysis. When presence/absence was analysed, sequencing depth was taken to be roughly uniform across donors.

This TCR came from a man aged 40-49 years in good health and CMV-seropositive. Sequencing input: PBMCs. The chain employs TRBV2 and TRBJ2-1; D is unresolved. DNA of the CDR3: TGTGCCAGCAGCCCCGTTGGTAGAAACAATGAGCAGTTCTTC. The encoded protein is CASSPVGRNNEQFF.